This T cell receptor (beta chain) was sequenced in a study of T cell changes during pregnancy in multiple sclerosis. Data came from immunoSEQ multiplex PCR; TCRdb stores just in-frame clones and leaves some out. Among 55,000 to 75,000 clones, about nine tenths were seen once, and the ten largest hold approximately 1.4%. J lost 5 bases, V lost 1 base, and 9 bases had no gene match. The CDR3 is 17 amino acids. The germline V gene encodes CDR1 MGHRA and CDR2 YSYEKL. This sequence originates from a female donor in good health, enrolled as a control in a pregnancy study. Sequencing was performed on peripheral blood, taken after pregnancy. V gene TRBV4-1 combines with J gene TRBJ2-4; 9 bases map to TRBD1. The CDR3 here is CASSQGHGTGLQNIQYF. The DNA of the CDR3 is TGCGCCAGCAGCCAAGGGCACGGGACAGGGCTTCAAAACATTCAGTACTTC.